The next 6 T cell receptor beta chains were all read from a single sample in a study of T cell responses to AZD1222 COVID-19 vaccine. Generated by immunoSEQ multiplex PCR, the TCRdb table keeps only in-frame clones and is missing some. The sample carries some 150,000 clones, approximately 90% recorded once. The sequences come from peripheral blood, collected on day 0 of AZD1222 vaccination. All receptors derive from an adult in good health.

A remark on this clone: The junction departs from germline at one end; a sequencing error may be responsible. The V call is TRBV7-9, the J call TRBJ2-4; 9 positions match TRBD2. CDR3 length: 14 amino acids. In germline, CDR1 is SEHNR, CDR2 FQNEAQ (reference sequence). CDR3 sequence: CASSLAGAKNIQYF. CDR3 sequence (DNA): TGTGCCAGCAGCCTAGCGGGGGCCAAAAACATTCAGTACTTC.

This clone was detected only a few times. CDR3 in amino acids: CAWGQMYGYTF. The CDR3 nucleotides read TGTGCCTGGGGACAGATGTATGGCTACACCTTC. The chain combines TRBV30 with TRBJ1-2; tentatively, D is TRBD1 (6 bases). The CDR3 has 11 amino acids. The V end lost 5 bases, the J end lost 5 bases, and 9 bases lay between the germline ends. Germline values: CDR1 GTSNPN, CDR2 SVGIG (reference sequence).

The V gene is TRBV12-3 or TRBV12-4, the J gene TRBJ2-2; D gene unclear. V lost 4 bases to trimming and J lost 13 bases, with 10 bases between them. The CDR3 loop spans 11 amino acids. CDR3 nucleotide sequence: TGTGCCAGCAGTTCCCCATGGGGGCTGTTTTTT. It encodes CASSSPWGLFF.

The J gene is TRBJ1-5, the V gene TRBV4-1, with a tentative D call TRBD1 (6 bases). Germline values: CDR1 MGHRA, CDR2 YSYEKL. V lost 1 base and J lost 7, with 14 bases in between. This CDR3 is built from 15 residues. The CDR3 protein is CASSQGYRGRQPQHF. DNA of the CDR3: TGCGCCAGCAGCCAAGGTTATCGGGGGCGGCAGCCCCAGCATTTT.

The gene calls are TRBV11-2 and TRBJ2-3, with a tentative D call TRBD2 (6 bases). V lost 4 bases, J lost 4 bases, and 12 bases lay in between. The CDR3 runs to 14 residues. From germline, CDR1 is SGHAT and CDR2 FQNNGV. The CDR3 nucleotides read TGTGCCAGCAGCTGGGAGACTAGTTCAGATACGCAGTATTTT. Amino acids: CASSWETSSDTQYF.

CDR3 protein: CASSSNPYNEQFF. CDR3 DNA: TGCGCCAGCAGCTCCAATCCCTACAATGAGCAGTTCTTC. The chain is built from TRBV5-1 and TRBJ2-1; D unclear. Trimming removed 3 bases from V and 2 bases from J, with 6 bases in between. The germline gives CDR1 SGHRS, CDR2 YFSETQ. This CDR3 contains 13 residues.